A single sample is the source of the 29 T cell receptor beta chains below, sequenced in a study of radiotherapy plus CTLA-4 blockade in lung cancer. Profiling relied on immunoSEQ multiplex PCR, and the TCRdb table lists in-frame clones only, not all of them. Of tens of thousands of clones in the sample, 70% to 75% were seen once. The sequencing here drew on peripheral blood, taken from a patient treated with radiotherapy plus ipilimumab. These receptors were taken from a human donor with non-small cell lung cancer that progressed on radiotherapy plus ipilimumab.

This clone was picked up one time. The CDR3: CASSRTSGTLEQFF. DNA of the CDR3: TGTGCCAGCAGCCGGACTAGCGGAACCCTAGAGCAGTTCTTC. V gene TRBV6-5 combines with J gene TRBJ2-1; TRBD2 agrees at 10 bases. This CDR3 contains 14 residues. V was clipped by 6 bases and J by 10 bases; unmatched bases: 9. From germline, CDR1 is MNHEY and CDR2 SVGAGI.

The CDR3 region is CATSRDLDSSYEQYF. The DNA for the CDR3 is TGTGCCACCAGCAGAGATCTGGACAGCTCCTACGAGCAGTACTTC. The V call is TRBV15, the J call TRBJ2-7, with D possibly being TRBD1 (6 bases). Trimming shortened V by 0 bases and J by 0 bases, and 9 bases separated the two germline ends. This CDR3 comprises 15 residues. CDR1 LNHNV and CDR2 YYDKDF come from the germline V gene (reference sequence).

The chain employs TRBV5-1 and TRBJ2-6; D call uncertain. The CDR3 consists of 19 residues. Trimming removed 0 bases from V and 0 bases from J, with 16 bases in between. The V gene's germline CDR1 is SGHRS and CDR2 YFSETQ. The CDR3 bases are TGCGCCAGCAGCTTGGCCTCCGACTTGACGGCCTCTGGGGCCAACGTCCTGACTTTC. It codes for CASSLASDLTASGANVLTF.

The V and J genes are TRBV9 and TRBJ2-3; D is ambiguous. Trimming removed 1 base from V and 6 bases from J, with 6 bases in between. This CDR3 spans 12 amino acids. Germline-derived CDR1 and CDR2 are SGDLS and YYNGEE. The CDR3 protein is CASSVRWDTQYF. The CDR3 DNA sequence: TGTGCCAGCAGCGTACGGTGGGATACGCAGTATTTT. The variable domain in full, with the rest retrieved from reference TRBV9 and TRBJ2-3, is DSGVTQTPKHLITATGQRVTLRCSPRSGDLSVYWYQQSLDQGLQFLIQYYNGEERAKGNILERFSAQQFPDLHSELNLSSLELGDSALYFCASSVRWDTQYFGPGTRLTVL.

The rearrangement uses TRBV9 and TRBJ2-4; tentative D call: TRBD1 (6 bases). CDR3 length: 13 residues. The V and J ends lost 3 bases and 5 bases respectively, with 9 bases between them. Germline values: CDR1 SGDLS, CDR2 YYNGEE. CDR3 sequence reads: CASSDPGENIQYF. The DNA for the CDR3 is TGTGCCAGCAGCGACCCAGGGGAAAACATTCAGTACTTC.

J is TRBJ1-1 and V is TRBV5-1, with 9 positions matching TRBD1. The V gene's germline CDR1 is SGHRS and CDR2 YFSETQ. CDR3 length: 15 amino acids. The ends lost 4 bases at V and 6 bases at J; junction bases unmatched: 10. CDR3 nucleotide sequence: TGCGCCAGCAGCGTAGGAACGGGACAGGGCCCTGAAGCTTTCTTT. Protein product: CASSVGTGQGPEAFF.

This chain uses TRBV7-6 with TRBJ2-5; 10 nucleotides line up with TRBD2. The V gene's germline CDR1 is SGHVS and CDR2 FNYEAQ. The CDR3 length is 15 residues. V dropped 2 bases and J dropped 4; count of bases not matched to a gene: 4. CDR3 region: CASSLRLAGGETQYF. CDR3 nucleotide sequence: TGTGCCAGCAGCTTAAGATTAGCGGGAGGAGAGACCCAGTACTTC.

The CDR3 loop reads CATQQGVDTEAFF. The DNA for the CDR3 is TGTGCCACCCAACAGGGAGTAGACACTGAAGCTTTCTTT. This chain uses TRBV7-9 with TRBJ1-1, with a possible D match to TRBD1 (6 bases). This CDR3 has 13 residues. From germline, CDR1 is SEHNR and CDR2 FQNEAQ (reference sequence). Trimming pared 10 bases from V and 3 bases from J, leaving 15 bases between. The whole variable domain, remainder taken from reference TRBV7-9 and TRBJ1-1, is DTGVSQNPRHKITKRGQNVTFRCDPISEHNRLYWYRQTLGQGPEFLTYFQNEAQLEKSRLLSDRFSAERPKGSFSTLEIQRTEQGDSAMYLCATQQGVDTEAFFGQGTRLTVV.

This clone was seen a few times. The chain combines TRBV19 with TRBJ1-2; D uncertain. The V end lost 3 bases, the J end lost 0 bases, and 8 bases lay between the germline ends. Germline values: CDR1 LNHDA, CDR2 SQIVND (reference sequence). CDR3 length: 14 residues. In DNA, the CDR3 is TGTGCCAGTAGTATGGCTCAGACTAACTATGGCTACACCTTC. This sequence encodes CASSMAQTNYGYTF.

The chain has TRBV6-1 and TRBJ2-3; D unclear. The CDR3 extends over 12 amino acids. The germline CDR1 and CDR2 sequences are MNHNS and SASEGT. V was pared by 6 bases and J by 3 bases, with 7 bases between. The CDR3 coding sequence is TGTGCCAGCAGCATGAATACAGATACGCAGTATTTT. Translated, it gives CASSMNTDTQYF.

This chain links TRBV11-2 with TRBJ2-7; D gene ambiguous. The CDR3 extends over 16 amino acids. V lost 6 bases and J lost 1, with 19 bases in between. CDR1 and CDR2 from the germline V gene are SGHAT and FQNNGV. The CDR3 sequence: CASRRTGRMSSYEQYF. CDR3 coding DNA: TGTGCCAGCAGGCGTACCGGACGGATGTCATCCTACGAGCAGTACTTC.

The chain has TRBV10-1 and TRBJ1-2; 9 nucleotides align to TRBD1. The germline CDR1 and CDR2 sequences are WNHNN and SYGVQD (reference sequence). This CDR3 comprises 15 residues. V gave up 8 bases and J gave up 8 bases; unmatched junction bases: 15. The CDR3 DNA is TGCGCCAGCCGCAGCGGGGACAGGGCCTCCTGGGGCTACACCTTC. The encoded protein is CASRSGDRASWGYTF.

The chain joins TRBV5-4 to TRBJ2-5; TRBD1 is a possible D gene (6 bases). The V gene lost 4 bases and the J gene lost 6 bases, with 16 bases spanning the gap. This CDR3 comprises 14 residues. In germline, CDR1 is SGHNT, CDR2 YYREEE (reference sequence). The CDR3 sequence is CASSPRGFVKTQYF. The CDR3 coding sequence is TGTGCCAGCAGCCCGAGGGGGTTTGTGAAGACCCAGTACTTC.

This clone was found a few times. The chain employs TRBV7-2 and TRBJ2-1; D not resolved. Germline V gene data show CDR1 as SGHTA and CDR2 as FQGNSA. The length of the CDR3 is 13 residues. V lost 1 base and J 5 bases, leaving 6 bases between the germline ends. The CDR3 nucleotides are TGTGCCAGCAGCTTAGTCCCAAACAATGAGCAGTTCTTC. It yields the protein CASSLVPNNEQFF. The full variable domain, with the rest looked up from reference TRBV7-2 and TRBJ2-1, is GAGVSQSPSNKVTEKGKDVELRCDPISGHTALYWYRQSLGQGLEFLIYFQGNSAPDKSGLPSDRFSAERTGGSVSTLTIQRTQQEDSAVYLCASSLVPNNEQFFGPGTRLTVL.

This chain uses TRBV6-1 with TRBJ2-1; D possibly uses TRBD1 or TRBD2 (5 bases each). V lost 3 bases to trimming and J lost 8 bases, with 23 bases between them. Germline CDR1 MNHNS, CDR2 SASEGT. CDR3 length equals 17 residues. The CDR3 protein is CASSEGTVYLTQDEQFF. The CDR3, as DNA: TGTGCCAGCAGTGAGGGGACCGTTTACCTAACTCAGGATGAGCAGTTCTTC.

The rearrangement joins TRBV6-1 to TRBJ1-2; TRBD1 is a possible D gene (6 bases). With 4 bases removed from V and 6 bases from J, the gap between germline ends came to 9 bases. The CDR3 has 12 amino acids. CDR1 is MNHNS and CDR2 is SASEGT in the germline V gene. This CDR3 is CASSAGVDGYTF. CDR3 bases: TGTGCCAGCAGTGCAGGGGTTGATGGCTACACCTTC.

The chain links TRBV30 to TRBJ1-4; unclear D gene. The CDR3 totals 13 residues. Germline values: CDR1 GTSNPN, CDR2 SVGIG (reference sequence). The germline V and J ends were trimmed by 4 bases and 8 bases, with 14 bases remaining between them. CDR3 sequence reads: CAWMSGGSEKLFF. The CDR3 region has the DNA TGTGCCTGGATGTCGGGCGGATCGGAAAAACTGTTTTTT.

V gene TRBV4-3 combines with J gene TRBJ2-7, with D possibly matching TRBD2 (7 bases). CDR1 is LGHNA, CDR2 YSLEER, per germline. The V end lost 0 bases, the J end lost 1 base, and 16 bases lay between the germline ends. This CDR3 has 17 amino acids. The CDR3 coding sequence is TGCGCCAGCAGCCAAGATCTCCGGGGGGCGAGGTCCTACGAGCAGTACTTC. It specifies CASSQDLRGARSYEQYF.

The CDR3 nucleotides are TGTGCCAGCAGCGCCAAAGGAGGGGACGGTGAAAAACTGTTTTTT. Protein product: CASSAKGGDGEKLFF. The chain recombines TRBV11-1 with TRBJ1-4; perhaps TRBD1 as D (5 bases). Looked up from germline, CDR1 is SGHAT and CDR2 is FQDESV (reference sequence). CDR3 length: 15 amino acids. The germline V and J ends were trimmed by 5 bases and 7 bases, with 17 bases remaining between them.

V usage is TRBV7-9 and J usage is TRBJ2-2; D is uncertain. V gave up 2 bases and J gave up 5 bases, with 9 bases separating them. Germline V gives CDR1 SEHNR, CDR2 FQNEAQ (reference sequence). The length of the CDR3 is 14 residues. CDR3 in DNA: TGTGCCAGCAGCTTAAACACGGAGACCGGGGAGCTGTTTTTT. Amino acid sequence: CASSLNTETGELFF.

This rearrangement joins TRBV27 to TRBJ1-5, with 7 bases fitting TRBD1. The ends lost 3 bases at V and 6 bases at J; junction bases unmatched: 11. The CDR3 contains 16 residues. CDR1 and CDR2 from the germline V gene are MNHEY and SMNVEV (reference sequence). The CDR3 bases are TGTGCCAGCAGTTTGCTAGGGGGCGCTAGGGGTCAGCCCCAGCATTTT. Protein product: CASSLLGGARGQPQHF.

This clone was seen a few times. Other DNA sequences in the sample encode the same CDR3. The chain couples TRBV7-3 to TRBJ1-2; D is perhaps TRBD1 (5 bases). Trimming removed 5 bases from V and 2 bases from J, with 15 bases in between. This CDR3 is built from 15 residues. Germline-derived CDR1 and CDR2 are SGHTA and FQGTGA. CDR3 amino acids: CASSQVGGSNYGYTF. Here the CDR3 DNA reads TGTGCCAGCAGCCAGGTGGGGGGTTCGAACTATGGCTACACCTTC.

J is TRBJ2-7 and V is TRBV5-1, with D hard to call. The germline gives CDR1 SGHRS, CDR2 YFSETQ. Trimming shortened V by 0 bases and J by 1 base, and 20 bases separated the two germline ends. This CDR3 region has 18 residues. The DNA for the CDR3 is TGCGCCAGCAGCTTGGTGATCGGCCATACCACCGGTTCCTACGAGCAGTACTTC. The encoded protein is CASSLVIGHTTGSYEQYF. Full variable domain (missing parts from reference TRBV5-1 and TRBJ2-7): KAGVTQTPRYLIKTRGQQVTLSCSPISGHRSVSWYQQTPGQGLQFLFEYFSETQRNKGNFPGRFSGRQFSNSRSEMNVSTLELGDSALYLCASSLVIGHTTGSYEQYFGPGTRLTVT.

This chain uses TRBV15 with TRBJ1-2; 7 bases are a match to TRBD1. V shed 3 bases, J shed 4 bases, and the junction held 8 bases outside the gene matches. The CDR3 is 15 residues long. Looked up from germline, CDR1 is LNHNV and CDR2 is YYDKDF (reference sequence). CDR3 loop: CATSRTGNPGYGYTF. In nucleotides, the CDR3 is TGTGCCACCAGCAGGACAGGGAATCCTGGCTATGGCTACACCTTC.

V and J are TRBV5-4 and TRBJ1-2; 8 bases fit TRBD1. Germline-derived CDR1 and CDR2 are SGHNT and YYREEE (reference sequence). The CDR3 consists of 16 residues. V shed 4 bases and J 5 bases; nucleotides not matched to a gene: 13. This CDR3 reads CASSLESRGRRYGYTF. The CDR3 nucleotides read TGTGCCAGCAGCCTTGAGTCCAGGGGGCGTAGATATGGCTACACCTTC. The entire variable domain, with the rest obtained from reference TRBV5-4 and TRBJ1-2, is as follows: ETGVTQSPTHLIKTRGQQVTLRCSSQSGHNTVSWYQQALGQGPQFIFQYYREEENGRGNFPPRFSGLQFPNYSSELNVNALELDDSALYLCASSLESRGRRYGYTFGSGTRLTVV.

CDR3 sequence (DNA): TGCGCCAGCAGCGCAACCGGGACAGGGATTGATACGCAGTATTTT. Its translation: CASSATGTGIDTQYF. V gene TRBV5-1 combines with J gene TRBJ2-3, with 9 nucleotides matching TRBD1. Losses at the gene ends were 4 bases for V and 6 bases for J; bases not matched to a gene: 9. CDR1 is SGHRS and CDR2 is YFSETQ in the germline V gene. CDR3 size: 15 residues.

This clone was counted only a few times. This chain connects TRBV28 to TRBJ2-3, with 10 nucleotides matching TRBD1. The germline V gene has CDR1 MDHEN and CDR2 SYDVKM. V dropped 10 bases and J dropped 5; count of bases not matched to a gene: 15. The CDR3 contains 16 residues. The CDR3 DNA reads TGTGCCATCCAAACAACTGACAGGGGGCTTGGAGATACGCAGTATTTT. Its protein product is CAIQTTDRGLGDTQYF.

J is TRBJ1-5 and V is TRBV25-1; D remains unclear. The CDR3 extends over 14 amino acids. The germline V and J ends were trimmed by 2 bases and 9 bases, with 14 bases remaining between them. CDR1 and CDR2 (germline): MGHDK, SYGVNS. Written as DNA, the CDR3 is TGTGCCAGCAGTGAAGTAGGTCGTACGGGGCCCCAGCATTTT. Protein: CASSEVGRTGPQHF.

The V and J genes are TRBV2 and TRBJ2-1, with D perhaps matching TRBD2 (5 bases). Germline lookup yields CDR1 SNHLY and CDR2 FYNNEI. The germline V and J ends were trimmed by 4 bases and 8 bases, with 15 bases remaining between them. This CDR3 region has 14 residues. CDR3: CASSAGFSGDEQFF. The CDR3 nucleotides are TGTGCCAGCAGTGCTGGGTTTTCCGGGGATGAGCAGTTCTTC.